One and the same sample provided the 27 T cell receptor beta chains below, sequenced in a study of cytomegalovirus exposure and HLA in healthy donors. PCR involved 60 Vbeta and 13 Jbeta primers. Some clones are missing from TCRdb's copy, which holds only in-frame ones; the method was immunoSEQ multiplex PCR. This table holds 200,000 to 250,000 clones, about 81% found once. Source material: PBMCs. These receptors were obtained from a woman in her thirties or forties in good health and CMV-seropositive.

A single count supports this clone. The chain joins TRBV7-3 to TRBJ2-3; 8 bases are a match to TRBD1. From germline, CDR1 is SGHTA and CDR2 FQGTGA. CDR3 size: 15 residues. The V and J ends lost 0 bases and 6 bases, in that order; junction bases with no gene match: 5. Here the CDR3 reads CASSLTGTGLDTQYF. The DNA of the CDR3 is TGTGCCAGCAGCTTAACCGGGACAGGCCTGGATACGCAGTATTTT. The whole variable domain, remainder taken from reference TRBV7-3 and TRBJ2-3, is GAGVSQTPSNKVTEKGKYVELRCDPISGHTALYWYRQSLGQGPEFLIYFQGTGAADDSGLPNDRFFAVRPEGSVSTLKIQRTERGDSAVYLCASSLTGTGLDTQYFGPGTRLTVL.

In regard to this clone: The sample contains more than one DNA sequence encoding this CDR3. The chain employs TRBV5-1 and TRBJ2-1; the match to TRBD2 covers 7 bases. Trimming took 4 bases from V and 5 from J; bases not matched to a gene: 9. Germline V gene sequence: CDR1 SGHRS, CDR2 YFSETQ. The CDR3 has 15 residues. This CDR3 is CASSLWGTTDNEQFF. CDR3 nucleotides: TGCGCCAGCAGCCTGTGGGGGACTACCGACAATGAGCAGTTCTTC.

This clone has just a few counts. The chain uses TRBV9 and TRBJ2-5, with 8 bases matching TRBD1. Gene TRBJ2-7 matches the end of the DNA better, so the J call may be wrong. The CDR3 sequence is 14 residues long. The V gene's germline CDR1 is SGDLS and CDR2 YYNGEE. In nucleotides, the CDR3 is TGTGCCAGCAGCGTAGAAGGACAGGGCTACGAGCAGTACTTC. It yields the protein CASSVEGQGYEQYF.

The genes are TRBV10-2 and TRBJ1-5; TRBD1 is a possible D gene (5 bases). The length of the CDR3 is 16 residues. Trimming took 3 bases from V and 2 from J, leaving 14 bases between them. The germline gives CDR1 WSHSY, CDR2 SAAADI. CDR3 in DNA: TGCGCCAGCAGTGACCAGGACATTAGTGGCAATCAGCCCCAGCATTTT. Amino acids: CASSDQDISGNQPQHF.

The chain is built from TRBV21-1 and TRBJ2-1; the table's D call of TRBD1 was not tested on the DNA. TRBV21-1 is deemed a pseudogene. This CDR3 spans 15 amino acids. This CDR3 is CASSKKDRVVNEQFF. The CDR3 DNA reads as TGTGCCAGCAGCAAAAAGGACAGGGTGGTCAATGAGCAGTTCTTC.

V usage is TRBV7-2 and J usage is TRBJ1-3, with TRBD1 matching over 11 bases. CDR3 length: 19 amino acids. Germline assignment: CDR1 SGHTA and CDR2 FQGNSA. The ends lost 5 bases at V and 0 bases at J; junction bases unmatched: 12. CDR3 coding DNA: TGTGCCAGCAGCGCCACCGGGACAGGGGGAACGAACTCTGGAAACACCATATATTTT. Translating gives CASSATGTGGTNSGNTIYF. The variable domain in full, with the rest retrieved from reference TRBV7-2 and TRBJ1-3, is GAGVSQSPSNKVTEKGKDVELRCDPISGHTALYWYRQSLGQGLEFLIYFQGNSAPDKSGLPSDRFSAERTGGSVSTLTIQRTQQEDSAVYLCASSATGTGGTNSGNTIYFGEGSWLTVV.

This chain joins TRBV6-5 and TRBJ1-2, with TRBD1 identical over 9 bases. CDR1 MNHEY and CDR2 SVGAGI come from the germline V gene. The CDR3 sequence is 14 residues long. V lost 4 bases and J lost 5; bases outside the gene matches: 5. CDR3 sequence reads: CASSSLGQGYGYTF. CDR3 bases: TGTGCCAGCAGTTCCCTAGGACAGGGGTATGGCTACACCTTC.

The CDR3 DNA sequence: TGCGCCAGCAGCCAAGTAGGGGTAGCGGGGGCCTACGAGCAGTACTTC. It yields the protein CASSQVGVAGAYEQYF. The chain carries TRBV4-3 and TRBJ2-5; TRBD2 agrees at 9 bases. The assigned J gene may be wrong: the sequence end matches TRBJ2-7 better. This CDR3 has 16 amino acids. CDR1 and CDR2 from the germline V gene are LGHNA and YSLEER.

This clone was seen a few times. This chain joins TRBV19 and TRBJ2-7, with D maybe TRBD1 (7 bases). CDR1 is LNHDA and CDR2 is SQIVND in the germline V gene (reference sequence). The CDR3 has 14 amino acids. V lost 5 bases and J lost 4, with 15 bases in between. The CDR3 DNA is TGTGCCAGTAGTCCCCAGGCAGGGGGGTACGAGCAGTACTTC. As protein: CASSPQAGGYEQYF. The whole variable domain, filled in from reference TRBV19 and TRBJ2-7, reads DGGITQSPKYLFRKEGQNVTLSCEQNLNHDAMYWYRQDPGQGLRLIYYSQIVNDFQKGDIAEGYSVSREKKESFPLTVTSAQKNPTAFYLCASSPQAGGYEQYFGPGTRLTVT.

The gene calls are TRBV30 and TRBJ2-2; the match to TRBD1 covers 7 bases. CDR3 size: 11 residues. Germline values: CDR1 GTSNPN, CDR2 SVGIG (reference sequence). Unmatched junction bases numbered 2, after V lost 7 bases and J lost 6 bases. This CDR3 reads CASQGAGELFF. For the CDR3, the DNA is TGTGCCTCGCAGGGGGCCGGGGAGCTGTTTTTT.

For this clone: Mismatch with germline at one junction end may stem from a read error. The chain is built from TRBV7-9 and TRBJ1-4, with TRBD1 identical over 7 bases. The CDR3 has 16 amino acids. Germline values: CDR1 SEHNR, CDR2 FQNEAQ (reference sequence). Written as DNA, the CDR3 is TGTTCCAGCAGCCTGCCCGCAACAGGGGTGGAAGAAAAACTGTTTTTT. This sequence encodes CSSSLPATGVEEKLFF.

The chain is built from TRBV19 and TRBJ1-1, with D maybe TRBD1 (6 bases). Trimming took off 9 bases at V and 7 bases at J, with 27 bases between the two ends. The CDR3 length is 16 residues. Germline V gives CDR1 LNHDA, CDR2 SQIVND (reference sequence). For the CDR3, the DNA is TGTGCCAGCGACAGCGGGACACTCACTCGAGGGATTGAAGCTTTCTTT. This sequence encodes CASDSGTLTRGIEAFF. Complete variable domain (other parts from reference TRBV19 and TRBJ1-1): DGGITQSPKYLFRKEGQNVTLSCEQNLNHDAMYWYRQDPGQGLRLIYYSQIVNDFQKGDIAEGYSVSREKKESFPLTVTSAQKNPTAFYLCASDSGTLTRGIEAFFGQGTRLTVV.

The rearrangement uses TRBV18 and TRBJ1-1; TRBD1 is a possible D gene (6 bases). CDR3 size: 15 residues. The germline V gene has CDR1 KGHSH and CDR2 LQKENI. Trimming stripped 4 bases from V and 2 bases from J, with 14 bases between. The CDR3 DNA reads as TGTGCCAGCTCACTGAATCAGGGGATTAACACTGAAGCTTTCTTT. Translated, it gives CASSLNQGINTEAFF. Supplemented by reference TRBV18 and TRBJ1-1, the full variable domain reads NAGVMQNPRHLVRRRGQEARLRCSPMKGHSHVYWYRQLPEEGLKFMVYLQKENIIDESGMPKERFSAEFPKEGPSILRIQQVVRGDSAAYFCASSLNQGINTEAFFGQGTRLTVV.

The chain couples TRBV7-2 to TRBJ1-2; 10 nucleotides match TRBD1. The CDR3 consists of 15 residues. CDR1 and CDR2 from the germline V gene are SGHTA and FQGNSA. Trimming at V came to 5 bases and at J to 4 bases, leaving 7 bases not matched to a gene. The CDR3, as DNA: TGTGCCAGCAGCCCGACAGGGGGCGCGACCTATGGCTACACCTTC. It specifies CASSPTGGATYGYTF.

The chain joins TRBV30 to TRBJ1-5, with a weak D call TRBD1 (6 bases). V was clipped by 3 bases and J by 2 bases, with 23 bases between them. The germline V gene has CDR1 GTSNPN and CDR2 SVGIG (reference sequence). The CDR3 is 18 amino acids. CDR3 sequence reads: CAWSGGRTGSAGNQPQHF. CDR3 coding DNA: TGTGCCTGGAGCGGGGGGCGAACAGGGTCCGCGGGCAATCAGCCCCAGCATTTT.

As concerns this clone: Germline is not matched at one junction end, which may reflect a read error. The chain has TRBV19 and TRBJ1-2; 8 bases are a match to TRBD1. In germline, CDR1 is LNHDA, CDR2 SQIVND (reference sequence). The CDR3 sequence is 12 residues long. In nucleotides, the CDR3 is TGTGCCTCCTCGGACAGGGCCTATGGTTACACCTTC. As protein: CASSDRAYGYTF. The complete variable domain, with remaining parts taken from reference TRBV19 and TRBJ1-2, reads DGGITQSPKYLFRKEGQNVTLSCEQNLNHDAMYWYRQDPGQGLRLIYYSQIVNDFQKGDIAEGYSVSREKKESFPLTVTSAQKNPTAFYLCASSDRAYGYTFGSGTRLTVV.

CDR3: CASSIDRGLNQPQHF. CDR3 in DNA: TGTGCCAGTAGTATAGACAGGGGGCTTAATCAGCCCCAGCATTTT. This sequence joins TRBV19 and TRBJ1-5; 8 nucleotides match TRBD1. CDR1 is LNHDA and CDR2 is SQIVND in the germline V gene (reference sequence). J gave up 4 bases and V 0 bases, and 2 bases lay outside the gene matches. This CDR3 has 15 amino acids. The entire variable domain, with the rest obtained from reference TRBV19 and TRBJ1-5, is as follows: DGGITQSPKYLFRKEGQNVTLSCEQNLNHDAMYWYRQDPGQGLRLIYYSQIVNDFQKGDIAEGYSVSREKKESFPLTVTSAQKNPTAFYLCASSIDRGLNQPQHFGDGTRLSIL.

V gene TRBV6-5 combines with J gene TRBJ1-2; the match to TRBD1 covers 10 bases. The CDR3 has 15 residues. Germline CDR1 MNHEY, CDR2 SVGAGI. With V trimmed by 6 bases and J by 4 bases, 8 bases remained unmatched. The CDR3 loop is CASRRDRGTGYGYTF. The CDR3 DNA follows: TGTGCCAGCAGGAGGGACAGGGGAACGGGCTATGGCTACACCTTC.

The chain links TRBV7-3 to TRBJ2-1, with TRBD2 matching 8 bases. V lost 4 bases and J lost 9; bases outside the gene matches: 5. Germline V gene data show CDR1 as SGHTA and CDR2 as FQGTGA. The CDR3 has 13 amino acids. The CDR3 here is CASSWTSTGEQFF. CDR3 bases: TGTGCCAGCAGCTGGACTAGCACGGGTGAGCAGTTCTTC.

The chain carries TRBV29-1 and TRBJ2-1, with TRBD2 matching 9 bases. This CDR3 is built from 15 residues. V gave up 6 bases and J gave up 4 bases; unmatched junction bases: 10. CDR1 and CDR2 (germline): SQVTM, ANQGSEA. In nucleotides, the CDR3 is TGCAGCGTACGAATTAGCGGGAGCCAATACAATGAGCAGTTCTTC. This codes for CSVRISGSQYNEQFF.

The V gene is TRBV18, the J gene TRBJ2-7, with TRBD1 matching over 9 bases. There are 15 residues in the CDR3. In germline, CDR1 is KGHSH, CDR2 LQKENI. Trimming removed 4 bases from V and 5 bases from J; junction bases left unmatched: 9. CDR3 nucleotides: TGTGCCAGCTCACTCGCCGCGGGACAGGGCAACGAGCAGTACTTC. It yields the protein CASSLAAGQGNEQYF. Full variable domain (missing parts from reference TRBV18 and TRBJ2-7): NAGVMQNPRHLVRRRGQEARLRCSPMKGHSHVYWYRQLPEEGLKFMVYLQKENIIDESGMPKERFSAEFPKEGPSILRIQQVVRGDSAAYFCASSLAAGQGNEQYFGPGTRLTVT.

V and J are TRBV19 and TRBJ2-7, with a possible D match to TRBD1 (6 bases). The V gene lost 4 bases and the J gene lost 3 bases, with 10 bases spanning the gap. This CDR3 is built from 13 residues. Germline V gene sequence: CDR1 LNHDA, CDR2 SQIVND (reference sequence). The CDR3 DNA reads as TGTGCCAGTAGTAACAGGGAAGGCTACGAGCAGTACTTC. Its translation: CASSNREGYEQYF.

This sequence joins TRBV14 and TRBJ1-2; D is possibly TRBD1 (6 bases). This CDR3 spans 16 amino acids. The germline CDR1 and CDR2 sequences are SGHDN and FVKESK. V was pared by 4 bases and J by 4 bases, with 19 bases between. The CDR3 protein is CASSLSRVRRGYGYTF. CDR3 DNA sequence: TGTGCCAGCAGCCTATCAAGGGTTCGCAGGGGCTATGGCTACACCTTC.

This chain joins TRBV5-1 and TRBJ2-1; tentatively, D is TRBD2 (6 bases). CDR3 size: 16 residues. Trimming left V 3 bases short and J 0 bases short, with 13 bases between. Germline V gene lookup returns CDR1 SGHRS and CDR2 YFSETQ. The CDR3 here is CASSWGLPSSYNEQFF. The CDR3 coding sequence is TGCGCCAGCAGCTGGGGACTTCCGAGCTCCTACAATGAGCAGTTCTTC.

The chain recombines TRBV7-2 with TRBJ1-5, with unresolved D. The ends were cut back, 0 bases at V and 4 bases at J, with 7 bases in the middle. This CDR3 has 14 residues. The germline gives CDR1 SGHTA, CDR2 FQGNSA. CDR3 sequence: CASSLAGENQPQHF. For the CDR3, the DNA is TGTGCCAGCAGCTTAGCGGGAGAAAATCAGCCCCAGCATTTT.

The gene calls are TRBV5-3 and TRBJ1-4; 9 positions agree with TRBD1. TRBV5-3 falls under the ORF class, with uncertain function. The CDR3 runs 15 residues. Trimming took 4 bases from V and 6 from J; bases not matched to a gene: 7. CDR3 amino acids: CARSRLYRGHEKLFF. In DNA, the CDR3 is TGTGCCAGAAGCCGGCTATACAGGGGGCATGAAAAACTGTTTTTT.

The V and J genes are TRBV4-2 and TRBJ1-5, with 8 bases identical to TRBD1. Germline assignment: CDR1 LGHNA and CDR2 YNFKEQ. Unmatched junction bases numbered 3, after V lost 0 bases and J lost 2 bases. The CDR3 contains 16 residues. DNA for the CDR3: TGTGCCAGCAGCCAAGAGGACAGGGCCCGCAATCAGCCCCAGCATTTT. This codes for CASSQEDRARNQPQHF.